Listed below are T cell receptor beta chains from one sample, sequenced in a study of blood T cell repertoires in COVID-19. Measured with immunoSEQ multiplex PCR; TCRdb has only the in-frame clones, and not every one. The data contain 150,000 to 200,000 clones, 79% of them seen just once; the ten biggest clones take up roughly a sixth. The material sequenced was peripheral blood. These receptors were collected from a man between 60 and 75 years old with active or convalescent COVID-19. The CDR3 runs from the conserved cysteine through the conserved F or W. The D gene is left open where the match is weak. The size entry is marked missing in some rows and otherwise reads once, few, many or a size class.

j_gene,v_gene,abundance,d_gene,CDR3nt,CDR3aa
TRBJ1-1,TRBV27,-,-,TGTGCCAGCAGTTTACAGGGGATGGGTACTGAAGCTTTCTTT,CASSLQGMGTEAFF
TRBJ2-7,TRBV5-1,few,-,TGCGCCAGCAGCTCCACTAGTGGAGACGAGCAGTACTTC,CASSSTSGDEQYF
TRBJ1-4,TRBV2,-,-,TGTGCCAGCAGACAGCAGTTCAATGAAAAACTGTTTTTT,CASRQQFNEKLFF
TRBJ2-1,TRBV30,-,-,TGTGCCTGGAGTCTCGGGAGAACCAATGAGCAGTTCTTC,CAWSLGRTNEQFF
TRBJ2-7,TRBV5-1,-,TRBD1,TGCGCCAGCAGCTTGTTAGACAGGGGGTACGAGCAGTACTTC,CASSLLDRGYEQYF
TRBJ1-1,TRBV18,-,TRBD1,TGTGCCAGCTCACCACGGACAGGCGAGAACACTGAAGCTTTCTTT,CASSPRTGENTEAFF
TRBJ2-7,TRBV5-5,many,TRBD2,TGTGCCAGCAGCTTGGCTGCAGCGGGAGTGTACGAGCAGTACTTC,CASSLAAAGVYEQYF
TRBJ2-3,TRBV5-4,-,TRBD2,TGTGCCAGCAGCCTCGGACTAGCGGGAGGGACAGATACGCAGTATTTT,CASSLGLAGGTDTQYF
TRBJ2-5,TRBV18,-,-,TGTGCCAGCTCACCATCACAGTTCCAAGAGACCCAGTACTTC,CASSPSQFQETQYF
TRBJ1-1,TRBV5-1,-,TRBD1,TGCGCCAGCAGCTTCGACAGGGCCACTGAAGCTTTCTTT,CASSFDRATEAFF
TRBJ1-1,TRBV15,-,-,TGTGCCACCAGCAGAGTCCCGCTTGCGGGAGCTTTCTTT,CATSRVPLAGAFF
TRBJ1-6,TRBV7-2,-,-,TGTGCCAGCAGCTTAACAGGACAGACACCCCTCCACTTT,CASSLTGQTPLHF
TRBJ2-1,TRBV7-2,few,TRBD2,TGTGCCAGCAGCTTTGGAATGGGGGAGGGTGAGCAGTTCTTC,CASSFGMGEGEQFF
TRBJ2-3,TRBV7-9,few,TRBD2,TGTGCCAGCAGCATGATAGCGGGAGGGCCGCGCACAGATACGCAGTATTTT,CASSMIAGGPRTDTQYF
TRBJ2-7,TRBV18,-,-,TGTGCCAGCTCACCAGTCGGACCAAGCGGTAACACTATAGAGCAGTACTTC,CASSPVGPSGNTIEQYF
TRBJ2-3,TRBV7-2,-,-,TGTGCCAGCAGCTTCGTTTTCAGCACAGATACGCAGTATTTT,CASSFVFSTDTQYF
TRBJ2-3,TRBV28,-,TRBD2,TGTGCCAGCAGTCGACCCCGAGCGGGAGCCCCTCCTGATTTGAGCACAGATACGCAGTATTTT,CASSRPRAGAPPDLSTDTQYF
TRBJ2-1,TRBV5-1,-,TRBD2,TGCGCCAGCAGCTTGGATACTAGCGGGATCAATGAGCAGTTCTTC,CASSLDTSGINEQFF
TRBJ2-1,TRBV7-9,-,TRBD2,TGTGCCAGCAGCTTGCGGACTAGCGGGAGACGGGACAATGAGCAGTTCTTC,CASSLRTSGRRDNEQFF
TRBJ2-1,TRBV30,-,-,TGTGCCTGGAGGGAGTCGGATGAGCAGTTCTTC,CAWRESDEQFF
TRBJ2-3,TRBV5-1,-,TRBD2,TGCGCCAGCAGCTTCTCAGCGGGAGAGTCTGATACGCAGTATTTT,CASSFSAGESDTQYF
TRBJ1-5,TRBV11-2,-,TRBD1,TGTGCCAGCAGCTCCCGGGCAGGGGGGAATCAGCCCCAGCATTTT,CASSSRAGGNQPQHF
TRBJ2-3,TRBV2,-,TRBD2,TGTGCCAGCAGTCGGGAGGAAGCGCAGTATTTT,CASSREEAQYF
TRBJ1-1,TRBV28,-,-,TGTGCCAGCTGGCTTTCAGGGTGGAACACTGAAGCTTTCTTT,CASWLSGWNTEAFF
TRBJ2-7,TRBV13,-,TRBD2,TGTGCCAGCAGCTTAGGGGGGACTAGGGCCTCCTACGAGCAGTACTTC,CASSLGGTRASYEQYF
TRBJ2-1,TRBV6-6,-,TRBD2,TGTGCCAGCAGTTATAGTGCTAGCGGGAGCGTGGATGAGCAGTTCTTC,CASSYSASGSVDEQFF
TRBJ2-5,TRBV10-3,-,TRBD2,TGTGCCATCAGTGCGGGACTAGCGGGAAAGGAGACCCAGTACTTC,CAISAGLAGKETQYF
TRBJ2-2,TRBV5-1,-,TRBD1,TGCGCCAGCAGCCCCCGGACAGGAAAGTCCGGGGAGCTGTTTTTT,CASSPRTGKSGELFF
TRBJ2-5,TRBV7-9,many,-,TGTGCCAGCAGCTTAGCTCGGTCAGGAGGGGCCCAAGAGACCCAGTACTTC,CASSLARSGGAQETQYF
TRBJ2-7,TRBV2,-,-,TGTGCCAGCACCCTTAATGGGGGGGGCGACTACGAGCAGTACTTC,CASTLNGGGDYEQYF
TRBJ1-4,TRBV3-1/TRBV3-2,-,-,TGTGCCAGCAGCCAAGGGACAGCGTACGAAAAACTGTTTTTT,CASSQGTAYEKLFF
TRBJ2-5,TRBV9,-,-,TGTGCCAGCAGCTATCAACTAGAAGAGACCCAGTACTTC,CASSYQLEETQYF
TRBJ2-4,TRBV20-1,-,TRBD1,TGCAGTGCTAGTGGAGACAGGGGGCCAAACATTCAGTACTTC,CSASGDRGPNIQYF
TRBJ2-2,TRBV29-1,-,-,TGCAGCGCGGGACGGTCGAACACCGGGGAGCTGTTTTTT,CSAGRSNTGELFF
TRBJ1-1,TRBV11-3,-,-,TGTGCCAGCTCCCTCGGGAGCATGAACACTGAAGCTTTCTTT,CASSLGSMNTEAFF
TRBJ2-7,TRBV7-9,-,TRBD1,TGTGCCAGCAGCGGGACAGGGATTTGGGGCGAGCAGTACTTC,CASSGTGIWGEQYF
TRBJ2-5,TRBV9,-,TRBD1,TGTGCCAGCAGCTCCCGTGGACAGGGGGAGACCCAGTACTTC,CASSSRGQGETQYF
TRBJ1-1,TRBV24-1,-,-,TGTGCCACCAGTGATTCCCGGACGGGGAACGCGGCTTTCTTT,CATSDSRTGNAAFF
TRBJ1-4,TRBV5-6,-,-,TGTGCCAGCAGCCCGGCGGGGAGGGCAACTAATGAAAAACTGTTTTTT,CASSPAGRATNEKLFF
TRBJ2-1,TRBV11-3,-,TRBD1,TGTGCCAGCAGCTTCCGAGGACAGGGATACAATGAGCAGTTCTTC,CASSFRGQGYNEQFF
TRBJ2-7,TRBV7-2,-,-,TGTGCCAGCAGCATCGGGGGTGTCTACGAGCAGTACTTC,CASSIGGVYEQYF
TRBJ2-3,TRBV11-2,-,-,TGTGCCAGCAGCTTCCTAGCCATTGGAACGCAGTATTTT,CASSFLAIGTQYF
TRBJ2-2,TRBV5-4,-,-,TGTGCCAGCAGCTTGGCAGTCGGGGGAACCGGGGAGCTGTTTTTT,CASSLAVGGTGELFF
TRBJ2-1,TRBV30,-,-,TGTGCCTGGAGTGTCAGGCCTTTAGGAAGGGGTGAGCAGTTCTTC,CAWSVRPLGRGEQFF
TRBJ2-7,TRBV6-5,-,-,TGTGCCAGCAAGGGGTGGGGTCTCAGGGCCAACGAGCAGTACTTC,CASKGWGLRANEQYF
TRBJ2-1,TRBV13,-,-,TGTGCCAGCAGCTTAGTGGCGGGATGGCCCAATGAGCAGTTCTTC,CASSLVAGWPNEQFF
TRBJ1-5,TRBV28,-,TRBD1,TGTGCCAGCAGTTTGACAGGGGGAAGCAATCAGCCCCAGCATTTT,CASSLTGGSNQPQHF
TRBJ1-2,TRBV6-5,-,-,TGTGCCAGCACCTTCGGGGGAGGGTCCTCCTATGGCTACACCTTC,CASTFGGGSSYGYTF
TRBJ1-1,TRBV5-4,-,TRBD1,TGTGCCAGCAGCGCCGGGACAGGGGGTTGGGCTTTCTTT,CASSAGTGGWAFF
TRBJ2-1,TRBV29-1,-,-,TGCAGCGTTGAAAGGGGGGGGATCTGGCAGTTCTTC,CSVERGGIWQFF
TRBJ2-2,TRBV5-1,-,TRBD2,TGCGCCAGCAGCTTGGATATCCGGGGACTAGCTTACGGGGAGCTGTTTTTT,CASSLDIRGLAYGELFF
TRBJ2-7,TRBV29-1,-,-,TGCAGCGTTGAAACACGGCCACAGAGCGAGCAGTACTTC,CSVETRPQSEQYF
TRBJ2-1,TRBV11-2,-,TRBD2,TGTGCCAGCAGCTTATTCCTGACTAGCGGGAGGGGCAATGAGCAGTTCTTC,CASSLFLTSGRGNEQFF
TRBJ1-6,TRBV5-1,once,-,TGCGCCAGCAGCCAGGACATTCCTCAATCACCCCTCCACTTT,CASSQDIPQSPLHF
TRBJ1-1,TRBV5-6,-,-,TGTGCCAGCTGGGCCGCTACGGTCGCACGGGAAACTTTCTTT,CASWAATVARETFF